The next 4 T cell receptor beta chains were all read from a single sample in a study of T cells in Graves' hyperthyroidism and ophthalmopathy. TCR beta CDR3 sequences were amplified from RNA transcripts. Primed by the HTBI set, a first-round RT-PCR was run on the TCR CDR3. One entry per CDR3 protein results from TCRdb running MiXCR on the multiplex PCR reads. Here the sample spans about 270,000 distinct CDR3 sequences, 22% being singletons. Sequencing input: blood. The source is a man aged 30 to 39 with Graves' ophthalmopathy.

The V gene is TRBV5-1, the J gene TRBJ2-7; D is unresolved. Trimming removed 0 bases from V and 2 bases from J, with 15 bases in between. CDR1 is SGHRS and CDR2 is YFSETQ in the germline V gene. The CDR3 loop spans 16 amino acids. The CDR3: CASSLEVHAVTYEQYF. Written as DNA, the CDR3 is TGCGCCAGCAGCTTGGAAGTACATGCAGTTACCTACGAGCAGTACTTC.

This clonotype was counted at least ten times. This rearrangement joins TRBV12-3 or TRBV12-4 to TRBJ2-2; 9 bases are shared with TRBD2. Unmatched junction bases numbered 12, after V lost 10 bases and J lost 6 bases. CDR3 length: 15 residues. This CDR3 is CATRRREGPPGELFF. The CDR3 DNA sequence: TGTGCCACCCGTCGGCGGGAGGGCCCTCCCGGGGAGCTGTTTTTT.

The chain couples TRBV12-5 to TRBJ1-1, with TRBD1 identical over 7 bases. The CDR3 loop spans 14 amino acids. Trimming at V came to 5 bases and at J to 3 bases, leaving 6 bases not matched to a gene. Looked up from germline, CDR1 is LGHNT and CDR2 is FRNRAP. CDR3 in DNA: TGTGCTAGTGGTCCACAGGGGTCGGACACTGAAGCTTTCTTT. Amino acid sequence: CASGPQGSDTEAFF.

The chain uses TRBV19 and TRBJ2-7, with TRBD1 identical over 8 bases. Germline V lookup: CDR1 LNHDA, CDR2 SQIVND (reference sequence). This CDR3 is 15 amino acids long. Trimming at V came to 1 base and at J to 3 bases, leaving 5 bases not matched to a gene. The chain's CDR3 is CASSIVGQGGYEQYF. CDR3 nucleotide sequence: TGTGCCAGTAGTATAGTCGGACAGGGAGGCTACGAGCAGTACTTC.